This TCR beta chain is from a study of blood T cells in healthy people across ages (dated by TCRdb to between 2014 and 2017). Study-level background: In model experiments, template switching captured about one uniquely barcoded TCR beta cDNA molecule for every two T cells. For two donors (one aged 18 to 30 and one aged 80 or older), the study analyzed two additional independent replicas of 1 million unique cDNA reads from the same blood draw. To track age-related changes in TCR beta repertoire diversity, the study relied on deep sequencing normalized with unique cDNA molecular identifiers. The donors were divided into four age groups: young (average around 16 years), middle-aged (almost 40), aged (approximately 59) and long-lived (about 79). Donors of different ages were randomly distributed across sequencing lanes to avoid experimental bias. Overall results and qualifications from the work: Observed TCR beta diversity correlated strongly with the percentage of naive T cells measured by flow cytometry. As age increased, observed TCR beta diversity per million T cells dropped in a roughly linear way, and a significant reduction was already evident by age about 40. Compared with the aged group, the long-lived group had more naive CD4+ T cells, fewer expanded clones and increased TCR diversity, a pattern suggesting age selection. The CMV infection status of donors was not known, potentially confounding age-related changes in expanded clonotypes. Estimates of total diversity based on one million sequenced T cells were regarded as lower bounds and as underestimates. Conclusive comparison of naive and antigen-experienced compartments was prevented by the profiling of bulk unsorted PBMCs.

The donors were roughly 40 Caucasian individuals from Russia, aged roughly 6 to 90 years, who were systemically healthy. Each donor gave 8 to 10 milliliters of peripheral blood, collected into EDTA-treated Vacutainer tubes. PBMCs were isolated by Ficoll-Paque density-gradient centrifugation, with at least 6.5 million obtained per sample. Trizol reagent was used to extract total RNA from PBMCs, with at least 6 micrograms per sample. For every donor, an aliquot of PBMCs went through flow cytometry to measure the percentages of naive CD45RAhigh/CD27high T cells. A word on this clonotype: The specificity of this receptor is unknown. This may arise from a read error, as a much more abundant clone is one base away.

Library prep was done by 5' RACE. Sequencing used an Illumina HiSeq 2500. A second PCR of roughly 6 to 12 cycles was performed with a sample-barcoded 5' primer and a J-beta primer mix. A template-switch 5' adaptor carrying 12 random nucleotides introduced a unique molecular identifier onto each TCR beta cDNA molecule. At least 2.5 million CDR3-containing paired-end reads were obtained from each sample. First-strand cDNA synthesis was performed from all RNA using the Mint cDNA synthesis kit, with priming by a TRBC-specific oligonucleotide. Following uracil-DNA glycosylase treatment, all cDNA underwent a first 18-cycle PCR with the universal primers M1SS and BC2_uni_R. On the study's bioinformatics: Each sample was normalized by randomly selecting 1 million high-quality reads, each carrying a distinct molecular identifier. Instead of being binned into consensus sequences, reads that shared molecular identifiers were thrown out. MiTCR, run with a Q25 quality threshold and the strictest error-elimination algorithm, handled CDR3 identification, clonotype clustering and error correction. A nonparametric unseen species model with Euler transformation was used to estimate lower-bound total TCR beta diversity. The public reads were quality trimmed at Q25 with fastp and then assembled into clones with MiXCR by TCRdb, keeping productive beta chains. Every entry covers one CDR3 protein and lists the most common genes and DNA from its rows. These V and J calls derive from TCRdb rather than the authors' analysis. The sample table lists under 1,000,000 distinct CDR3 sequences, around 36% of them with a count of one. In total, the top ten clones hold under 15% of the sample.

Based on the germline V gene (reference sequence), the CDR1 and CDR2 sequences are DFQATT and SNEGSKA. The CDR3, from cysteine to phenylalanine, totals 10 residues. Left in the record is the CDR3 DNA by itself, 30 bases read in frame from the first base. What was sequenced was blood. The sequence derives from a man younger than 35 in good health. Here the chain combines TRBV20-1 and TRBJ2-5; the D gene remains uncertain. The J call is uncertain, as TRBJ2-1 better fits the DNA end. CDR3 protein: CSASLETQFF. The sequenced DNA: TGCAGTGCTAGTCTGGAGACCCAGTTCTTC.